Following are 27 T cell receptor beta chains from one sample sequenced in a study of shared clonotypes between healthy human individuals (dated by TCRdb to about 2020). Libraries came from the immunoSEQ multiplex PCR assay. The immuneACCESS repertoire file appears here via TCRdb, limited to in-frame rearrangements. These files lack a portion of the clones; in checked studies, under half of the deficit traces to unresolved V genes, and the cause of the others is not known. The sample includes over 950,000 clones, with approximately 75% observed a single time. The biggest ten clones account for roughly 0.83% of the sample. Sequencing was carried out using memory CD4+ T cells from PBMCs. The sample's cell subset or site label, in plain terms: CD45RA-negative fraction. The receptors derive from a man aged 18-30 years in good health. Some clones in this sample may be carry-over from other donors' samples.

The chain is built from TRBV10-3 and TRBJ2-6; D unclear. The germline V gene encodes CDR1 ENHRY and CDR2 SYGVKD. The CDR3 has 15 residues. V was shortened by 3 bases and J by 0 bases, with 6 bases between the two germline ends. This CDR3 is CAISDRFSGANVLTF. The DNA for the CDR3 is TGTGCCATCAGTGATCGGTTCTCTGGGGCCAACGTCCTGACTTTC.

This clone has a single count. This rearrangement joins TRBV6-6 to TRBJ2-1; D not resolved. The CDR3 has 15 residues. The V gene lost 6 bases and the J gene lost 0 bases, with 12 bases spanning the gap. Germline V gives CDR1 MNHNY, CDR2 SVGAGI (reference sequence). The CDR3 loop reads CASSSYASSYNEQFF. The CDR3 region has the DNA TGTGCCAGCAGCTCCTATGCCAGCTCCTACAATGAGCAGTTCTTC.

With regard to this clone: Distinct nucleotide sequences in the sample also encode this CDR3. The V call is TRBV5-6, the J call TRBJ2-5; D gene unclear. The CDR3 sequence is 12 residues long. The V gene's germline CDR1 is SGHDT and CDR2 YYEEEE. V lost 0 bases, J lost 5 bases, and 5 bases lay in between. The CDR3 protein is CASSLAGETQYF. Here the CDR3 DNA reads TGTGCCAGCAGCTTGGCCGGTGAGACCCAGTACTTC.

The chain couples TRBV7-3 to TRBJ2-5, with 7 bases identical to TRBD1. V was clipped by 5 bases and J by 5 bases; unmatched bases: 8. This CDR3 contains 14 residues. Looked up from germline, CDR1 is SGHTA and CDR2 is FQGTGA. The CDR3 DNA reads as TGTGCCAGCAGCGCGACAGGGTGGGGGGAGACCCAGTACTTC. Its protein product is CASSATGWGETQYF. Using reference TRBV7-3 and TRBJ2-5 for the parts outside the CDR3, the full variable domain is GAGVSQTPSNKVTEKGKYVELRCDPISGHTALYWYRQSLGQGPEFLIYFQGTGAADDSGLPNDRFFAVRPEGSVSTLKIQRTERGDSAVYLCASSATGWGETQYFGPGTRLLVL.

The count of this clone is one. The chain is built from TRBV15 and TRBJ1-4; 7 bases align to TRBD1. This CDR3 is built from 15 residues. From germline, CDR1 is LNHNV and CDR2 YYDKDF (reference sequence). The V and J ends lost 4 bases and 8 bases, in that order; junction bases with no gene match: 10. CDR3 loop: CATSIDRDTGEKLFF. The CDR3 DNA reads TGTGCCACCAGCATCGACAGGGATACGGGGGAAAAACTGTTTTTT.

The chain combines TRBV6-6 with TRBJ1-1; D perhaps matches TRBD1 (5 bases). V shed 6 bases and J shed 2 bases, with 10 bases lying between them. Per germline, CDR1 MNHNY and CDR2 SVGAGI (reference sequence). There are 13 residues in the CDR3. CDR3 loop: CASSSDRNTEAFF. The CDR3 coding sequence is TGTGCCAGCAGCTCAGACAGAAACACTGAAGCTTTCTTT.

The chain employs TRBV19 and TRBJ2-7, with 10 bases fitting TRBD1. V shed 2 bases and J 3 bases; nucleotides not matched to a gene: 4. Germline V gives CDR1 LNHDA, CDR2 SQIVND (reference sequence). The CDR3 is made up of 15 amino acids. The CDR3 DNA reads TGTGCCAGTAGTATATCCAGGACAGGGGGCTACGAGCAGTACTTC. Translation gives CASSISRTGGYEQYF.

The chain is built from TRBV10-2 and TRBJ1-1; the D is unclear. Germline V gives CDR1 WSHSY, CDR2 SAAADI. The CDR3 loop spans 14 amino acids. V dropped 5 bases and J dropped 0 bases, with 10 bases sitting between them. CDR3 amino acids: CASSRSNMNTEAFF. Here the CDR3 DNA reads TGCGCCAGCAGTAGATCAAACATGAACACTGAAGCTTTCTTT.

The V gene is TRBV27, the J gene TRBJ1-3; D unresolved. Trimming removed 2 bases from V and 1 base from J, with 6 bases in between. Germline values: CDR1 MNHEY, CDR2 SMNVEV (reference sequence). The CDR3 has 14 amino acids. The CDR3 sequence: CASSLLGSGNTIYF. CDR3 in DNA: TGTGCCAGCAGTTTACTGGGATCTGGAAACACCATATATTTT.

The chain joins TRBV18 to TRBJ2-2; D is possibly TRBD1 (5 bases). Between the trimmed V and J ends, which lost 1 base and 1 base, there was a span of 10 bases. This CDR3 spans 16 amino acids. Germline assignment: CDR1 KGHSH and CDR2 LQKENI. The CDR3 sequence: CASSPQAGMNTGELFF. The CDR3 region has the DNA TGTGCCAGCTCACCACAGGCAGGGATGAACACCGGGGAGCTGTTTTTT.

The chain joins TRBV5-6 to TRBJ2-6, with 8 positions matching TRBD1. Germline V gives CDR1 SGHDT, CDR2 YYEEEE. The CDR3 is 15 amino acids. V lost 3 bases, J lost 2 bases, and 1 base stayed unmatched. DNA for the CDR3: TGTGCCAGCAGCTACAGGGGGGCTGGGGCCAACGTCCTGACTTTC. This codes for CASSYRGAGANVLTF.

Here the CDR3 reads CAWSVPEVTYGYTF. CDR3 in DNA: TGTGCCTGGAGTGTGCCCGAGGTTACCTATGGCTACACCTTC. The V and J genes are TRBV30 and TRBJ1-2; unclear D gene. The CDR3 runs to 14 residues. Germline CDR1 and CDR2: GTSNPN and SVGIG (reference sequence). V was cut by 0 bases and J by 4 bases, with 12 bases left in between.

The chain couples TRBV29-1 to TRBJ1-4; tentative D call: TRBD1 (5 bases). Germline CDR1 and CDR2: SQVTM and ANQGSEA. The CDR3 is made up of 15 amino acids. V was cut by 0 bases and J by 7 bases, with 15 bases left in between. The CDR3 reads CSVEDRRDYGEKLFF. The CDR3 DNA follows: TGCAGCGTTGAAGATCGGAGGGACTATGGTGAAAAACTGTTTTTT.

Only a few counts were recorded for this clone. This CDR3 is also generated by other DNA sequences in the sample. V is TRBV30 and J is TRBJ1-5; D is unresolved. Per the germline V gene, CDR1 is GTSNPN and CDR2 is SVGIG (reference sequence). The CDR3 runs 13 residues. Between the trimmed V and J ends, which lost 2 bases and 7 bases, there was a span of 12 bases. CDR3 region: CAWSFGENQPQHF. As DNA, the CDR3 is TGTGCCTGGAGTTTTGGGGAGAACCAGCCCCAGCATTTT.

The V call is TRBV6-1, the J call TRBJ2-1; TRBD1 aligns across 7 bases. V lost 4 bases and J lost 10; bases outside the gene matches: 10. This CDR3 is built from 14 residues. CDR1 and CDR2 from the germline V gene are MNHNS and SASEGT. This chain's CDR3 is CASSGYRGTMEQFF. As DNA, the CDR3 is TGTGCCAGCAGTGGGTACAGGGGCACTATGGAGCAGTTCTTC.

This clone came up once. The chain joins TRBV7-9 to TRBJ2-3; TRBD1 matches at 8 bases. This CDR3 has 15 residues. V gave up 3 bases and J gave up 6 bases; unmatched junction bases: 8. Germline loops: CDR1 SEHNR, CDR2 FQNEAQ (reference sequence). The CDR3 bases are TGTGCCAGCAGCTTCGAGTTGACAGGGGAGGATACGCAGTATTTT. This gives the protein CASSFELTGEDTQYF.

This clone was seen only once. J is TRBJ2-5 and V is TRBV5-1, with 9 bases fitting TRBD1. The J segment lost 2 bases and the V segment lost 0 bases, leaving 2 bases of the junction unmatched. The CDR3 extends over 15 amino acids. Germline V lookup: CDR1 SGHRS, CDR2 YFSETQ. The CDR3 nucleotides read TGCGCCAGCAGCTTGGGCGGACAGGGGCAAGAGACCCAGTACTTC. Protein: CASSLGGQGQETQYF.

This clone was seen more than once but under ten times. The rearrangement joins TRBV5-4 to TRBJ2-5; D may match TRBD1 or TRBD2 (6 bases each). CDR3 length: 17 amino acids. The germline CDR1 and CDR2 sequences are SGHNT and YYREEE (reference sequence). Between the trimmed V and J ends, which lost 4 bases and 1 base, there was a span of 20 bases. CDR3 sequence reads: CASSRGVQQDSQETQYF. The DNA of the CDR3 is TGTGCCAGCAGCAGGGGGGTCCAGCAGGACTCCCAAGAGACCCAGTACTTC.

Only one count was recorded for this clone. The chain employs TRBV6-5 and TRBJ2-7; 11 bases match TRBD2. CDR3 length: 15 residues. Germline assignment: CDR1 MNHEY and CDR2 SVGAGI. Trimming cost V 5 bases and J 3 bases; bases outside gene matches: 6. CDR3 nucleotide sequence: TGTGCCAGCAGTAAGCGACTAGCGGGAAGCTACGAGCAGTACTTC. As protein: CASSKRLAGSYEQYF.

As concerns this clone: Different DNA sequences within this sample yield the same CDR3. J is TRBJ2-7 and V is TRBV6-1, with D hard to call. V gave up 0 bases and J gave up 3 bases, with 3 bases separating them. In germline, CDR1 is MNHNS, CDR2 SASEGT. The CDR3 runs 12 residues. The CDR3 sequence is CASSEADYEQYF. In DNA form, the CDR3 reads TGTGCCAGCAGTGAAGCCGACTACGAGCAGTACTTC.

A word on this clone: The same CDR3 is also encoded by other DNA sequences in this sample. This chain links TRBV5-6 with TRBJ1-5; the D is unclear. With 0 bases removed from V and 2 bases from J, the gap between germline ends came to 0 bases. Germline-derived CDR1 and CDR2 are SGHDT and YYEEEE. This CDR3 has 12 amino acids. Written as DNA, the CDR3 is TGTGCCAGCAGCTTGGGCAATCAGCCCCAGCATTTT. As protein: CASSLGNQPQHF. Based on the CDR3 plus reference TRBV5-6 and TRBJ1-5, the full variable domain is DAGVTQSPTHLIKTRGQQVTLRCSPKSGHDTVSWYQQALGQGPQFIFQYYEEEERQRGNFPDRFSGHQFPNYSSELNVNALLLGDSALYLCASSLGNQPQHFGDGTRLSIL.

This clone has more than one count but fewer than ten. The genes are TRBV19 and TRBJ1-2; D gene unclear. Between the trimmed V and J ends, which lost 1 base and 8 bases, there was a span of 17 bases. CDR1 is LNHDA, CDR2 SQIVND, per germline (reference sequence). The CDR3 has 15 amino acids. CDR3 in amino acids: CASSIAWIPDGGYTF. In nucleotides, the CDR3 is TGTGCCAGTAGTATAGCTTGGATCCCAGATGGCGGCTACACCTTC.

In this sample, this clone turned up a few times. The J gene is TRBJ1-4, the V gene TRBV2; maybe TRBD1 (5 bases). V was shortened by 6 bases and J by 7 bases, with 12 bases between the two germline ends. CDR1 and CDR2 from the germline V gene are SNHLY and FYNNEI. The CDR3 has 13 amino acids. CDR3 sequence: CASRRGDGEKLFF. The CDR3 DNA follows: TGTGCCAGCAGACGAGGGGATGGTGAAAAACTGTTTTTT. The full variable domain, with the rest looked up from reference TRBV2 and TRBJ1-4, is EPEVTQTPSHQVTQMGQEVILRCVPISNHLYFYWYRQILGQKVEFLVSFYNNEISEKSEIFDDQFSVERPDGSNFTLKIRSTKLEDSAMYFCASRRGDGEKLFFGSGTQLSVL.

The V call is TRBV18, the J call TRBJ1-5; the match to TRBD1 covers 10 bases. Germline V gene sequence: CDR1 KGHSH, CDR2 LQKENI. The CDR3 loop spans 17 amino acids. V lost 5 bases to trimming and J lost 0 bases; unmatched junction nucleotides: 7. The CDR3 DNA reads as TGTGCCAGCTCAGAGACAGGGGGCCCATATAGCAATCAGCCCCAGCATTTT. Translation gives CASSETGGPYSNQPQHF.

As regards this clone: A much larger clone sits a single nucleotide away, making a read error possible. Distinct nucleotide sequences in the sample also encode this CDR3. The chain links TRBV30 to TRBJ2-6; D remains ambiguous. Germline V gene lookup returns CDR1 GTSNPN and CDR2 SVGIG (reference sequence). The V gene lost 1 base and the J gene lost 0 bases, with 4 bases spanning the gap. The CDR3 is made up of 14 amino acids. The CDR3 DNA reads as TGTGCCTGGAGTGAAGGCTCTGGGGCCAACGTCCTGACTTTC. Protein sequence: CAWSEGSGANVLTF.

In DNA form, the CDR3 reads TGTGCCAGCAGTGAACTCTCGGCAGGGCACAATCAGCCCCAGCATTTT. Residues: CASSELSAGHNQPQHF. The gene calls are TRBV6-1 and TRBJ1-5, with a possible D match to TRBD1 (5 bases). The CDR3 is 16 amino acids. The ends were cut back, 2 bases at V and 3 bases at J, with 14 bases in the middle. Germline values: CDR1 MNHNS, CDR2 SASEGT.

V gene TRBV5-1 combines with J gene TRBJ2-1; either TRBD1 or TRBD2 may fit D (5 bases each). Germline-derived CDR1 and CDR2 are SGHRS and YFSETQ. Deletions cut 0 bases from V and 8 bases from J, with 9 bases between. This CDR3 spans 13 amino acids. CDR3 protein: CASSLGQGDEQFF. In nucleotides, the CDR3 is TGCGCCAGCAGCTTGGGTCAGGGAGATGAGCAGTTCTTC.